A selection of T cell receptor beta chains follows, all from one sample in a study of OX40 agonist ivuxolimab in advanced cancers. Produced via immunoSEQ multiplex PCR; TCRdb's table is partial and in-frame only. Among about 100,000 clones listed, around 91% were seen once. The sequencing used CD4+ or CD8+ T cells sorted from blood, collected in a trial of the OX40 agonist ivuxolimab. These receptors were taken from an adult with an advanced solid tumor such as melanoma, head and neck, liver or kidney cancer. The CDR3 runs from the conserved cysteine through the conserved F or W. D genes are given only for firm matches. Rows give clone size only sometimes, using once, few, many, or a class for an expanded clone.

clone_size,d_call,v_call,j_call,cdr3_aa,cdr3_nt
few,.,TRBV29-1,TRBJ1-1,CSVVQGLNTEAFF,TGCAGCGTTGTCCAGGGATTGAACACTGAAGCTTTCTTT
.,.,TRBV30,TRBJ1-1,CAWGVVWNTEAFF,TGTGCCTGGGGGGTGGTTTGGAACACTGAAGCTTTCTTT
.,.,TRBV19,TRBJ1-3,CASSMAILSGNTIYF,TGTGCCAGTAGTATGGCCATCCTCTCTGGAAACACCATATATTTT
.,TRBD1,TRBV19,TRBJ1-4,CASSNRDRSEKLFF,TGTGCCAGTAGTAACCGGGACAGGAGCGAAAAACTGTTTTTT
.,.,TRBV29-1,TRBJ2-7,CSVEFDSAEQYF,TGCAGCGTTGAATTCGATTCGGCCGAGCAGTACTTC
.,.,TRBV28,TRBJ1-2,CASSSGGRNNYGYTF,TGTGCCAGCAGTTCGGGTGGACGGAACAACTATGGCTACACCTTC
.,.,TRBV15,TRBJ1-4,CATTGDRREKLFF,TGTGCCACCACCGGGGACCGACGAGAAAAACTGTTTTTT
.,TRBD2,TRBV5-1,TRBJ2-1,CARLSGGSYNEQFF,TGCGCCAGACTTAGCGGGGGCTCCTACAATGAGCAGTTCTTC
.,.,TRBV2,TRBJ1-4,CASSERGGRNEKLFF,TGTGCCAGCAGTGAACGGGGGGGCCGAAATGAAAAACTGTTTTTT
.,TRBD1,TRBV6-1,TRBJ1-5,CATLGQPYNQPQHF,TGTGCCACCCTGGGACAGCCCTACAATCAGCCCCAGCATTTT
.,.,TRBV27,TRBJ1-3,CASRPTAGNTIYF,TGTGCCAGCAGACCGACAGCCGGGAACACCATATATTTT
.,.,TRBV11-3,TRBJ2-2,CASSLATTWGTGELFF,TGTGCCAGCAGCTTGGCCACGACCTGGGGCACCGGGGAGCTGTTTTTT
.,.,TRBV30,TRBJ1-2,CAWSVRRGSNYGYTF,TGTGCCTGGAGTGTACGACGGGGATCGAACTATGGCTACACCTTC
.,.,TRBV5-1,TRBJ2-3,CASHRERSTDTQYF,TGCGCCAGTCACAGGGAGAGAAGCACAGATACGCAGTATTTT
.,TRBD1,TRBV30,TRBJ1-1,CAWRGRGTPSGGTEAFF,TGTGCCTGGAGGGGCAGGGGAACACCTTCAGGGGGTACTGAAGCTTTCTTT
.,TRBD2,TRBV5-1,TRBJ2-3,CASSLAVTSGYTDTQYF,TGCGCCAGCAGCTTGGCCGTCACTAGCGGGTACACAGATACGCAGTATTTT
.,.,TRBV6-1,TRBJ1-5,CASSASPSASQPQHF,TGTGCCAGCAGTGCTTCTCCTTCAGCAAGCCAGCCCCAGCATTTT
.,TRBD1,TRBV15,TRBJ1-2,CATSRGDREYGYTF,TGTGCCACCAGCAGAGGGGACAGGGAGTATGGCTACACCTTC
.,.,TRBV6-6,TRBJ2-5,CASSYLGGEETQYF,TGTGCCAGCAGTTACTTGGGGGGCGAAGAGACCCAGTACTTC
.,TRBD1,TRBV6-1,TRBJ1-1,CASSMGQANTEAFF,TGTGCCAGCAGTATGGGACAGGCGAACACTGAAGCTTTCTTT
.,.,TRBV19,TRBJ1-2,CASSIEQHNYGYTF,TGTGCCAGTAGTATTGAACAGCATAACTATGGCTACACCTTC
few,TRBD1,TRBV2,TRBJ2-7,CASITGDRGGEQYF,TGTGCCAGCATCACAGGGGACAGGGGTGGGGAGCAGTACTTC
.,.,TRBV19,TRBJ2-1,CASSMGLLRNEQFF,TGTGCCAGTAGTATGGGGCTCTTGAGAAATGAGCAGTTCTTC
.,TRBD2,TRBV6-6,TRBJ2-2,CASSQTSGGNTGELFF,TGTGCCAGCAGTCAGACTAGCGGGGGGAACACCGGGGAGCTGTTTTTT
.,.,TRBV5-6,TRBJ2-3,CASSHQGTDTQYF,TGTGCCAGCAGCCACCAGGGGACAGATACGCAGTATTTT
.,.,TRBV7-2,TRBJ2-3,CASSPRVGSTDTQYF,TGTGCCAGCAGCCCTAGAGTAGGGAGCACAGATACGCAGTATTTT
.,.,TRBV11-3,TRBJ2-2,CASSLAAAGELFF,TGTGCCAGCAGCTTAGCAGCCGCCGGGGAGCTGTTTTTT
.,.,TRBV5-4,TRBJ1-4,CASSLANRNEKLFF,TGTGCCAGCAGCTTAGCCAACAGGAATGAAAAACTGTTTTTT
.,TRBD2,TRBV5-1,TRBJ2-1,CASSTKRGRSSYNEQFF,TGCGCCAGCAGCACAAAGCGGGGGAGGAGCTCCTACAATGAGCAGTTCTTC
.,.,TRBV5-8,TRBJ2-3,CASSLAPDTQYF,TGTGCCAGCAGCTTGGCACCAGATACGCAGTATTTT
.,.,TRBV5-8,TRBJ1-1,CASSLSGLRNTEAFF,TGTGCCAGCAGTCTATCGGGCCTAAGGAACACTGAAGCTTTCTTT
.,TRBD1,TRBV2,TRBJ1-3,CASSVLQGAGNTIYF,TGTGCCAGCAGTGTGTTACAGGGGGCTGGAAACACCATATATTTT
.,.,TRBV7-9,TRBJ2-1,CASSLVRDSHQFF,TGTGCCAGCAGCTTAGTCCGGGACTCCCATCAGTTCTTC
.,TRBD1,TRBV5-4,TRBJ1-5,CASSSKDRPNQPQHF,TGTGCCAGCAGCTCCAAGGACAGGCCCAATCAGCCCCAGCATTTT
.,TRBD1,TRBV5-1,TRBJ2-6,CASSFNGQGSYGANVLTF,TGCGCCAGCAGCTTCAACGGACAGGGATCTTATGGGGCCAACGTCCTGACTTTC
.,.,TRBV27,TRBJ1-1,CASREAPRGRRRTEAFF,TGTGCCAGCAGAGAAGCGCCACGGGGAAGGAGGCGCACTGAAGCTTTCTTT
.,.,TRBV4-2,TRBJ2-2,CASSQDLPSANTGELFF,TGTGCCAGCAGCCAAGATCTTCCTAGCGCGAACACCGGGGAGCTGTTTTTT
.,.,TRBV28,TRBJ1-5,CASSFSTGGVIGNQPQHF,TGTGCCAGCAGTTTCTCCACTGGGGGCGTGATAGGCAATCAGCCCCAGCATTTT
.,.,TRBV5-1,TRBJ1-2,CASSLGDGSAYGYTF,TGCGCCAGCAGCTTGGGAGACGGATCGGCCTATGGCTACACCTTC
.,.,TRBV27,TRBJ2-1,CASSQQLTPDNEQFF,TGTGCCAGCAGTCAACAGCTTACCCCTGACAATGAGCAGTTCTTC
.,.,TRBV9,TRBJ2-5,CASSAWGAGVTQYF,TGTGCCAGCAGCGCCTGGGGGGCGGGGGTGACCCAGTACTTC
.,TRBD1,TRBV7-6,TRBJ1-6,CASSSTGASGSPLHF,TGTGCCAGCAGCTCCACAGGGGCCTCTGGGTCACCCCTCCACTTT
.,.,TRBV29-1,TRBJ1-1,CSGGDKNTEAFF,TGCAGCGGGGGGGACAAGAACACTGAAGCTTTCTTT
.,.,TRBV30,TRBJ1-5,CAWRRGFDQPQHF,TGTGCCTGGAGAAGGGGGTTTGATCAGCCCCAGCATTTT
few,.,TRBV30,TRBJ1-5,CAWSVGRGNQPQHF,TGTGCCTGGAGTGTAGGTCGCGGCAATCAGCCCCAGCATTTT
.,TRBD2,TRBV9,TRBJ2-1,CASSVVAGGYNEQFF,TGTGCCAGCAGCGTAGTAGCGGGAGGGTACAATGAGCAGTTCTTC
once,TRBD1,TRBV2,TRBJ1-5,CASSEGQGAGQPQHF,TGTGCCAGCAGTGAGGGACAGGGGGCAGGTCAGCCCCAGCATTTT
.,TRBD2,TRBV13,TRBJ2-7,CASSLLLAESSYEQYF,TGTGCCAGCAGCCTTCTCCTAGCGGAAAGCTCCTACGAGCAGTACTTC
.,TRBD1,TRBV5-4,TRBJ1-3,CASSLAGRGLGNTIYF,TGTGCCAGCAGCTTGGCCGGCAGGGGGCTAGGAAACACCATATATTTT